The text below deals with one TCR beta chain. The antigen remains unidentified. The data originate from a study of blood T cells in healthy people across ages. General study points: Roughly linear declines in TCR beta diversity per million T cells occurred with age.

PCR was performed a second time for about 7 to 11 cycles using a sample-barcoded 5' primer and a J-beta primer mix. Each cDNA molecule received a tag from a template-switch adaptor that had 12 random nucleotides. TCRdb re-analysed the 5' RACE reads in MiXCR, keeping a single row per CDR3 protein. The data hold roughly 2 million distinct CDR3 sequences, with around 50% observed a single time. Donors were healthy Caucasian individuals from Russia aged about 6 to 95. Germline V CDR1 and CDR2: SGHAT, FQNNGV. The ends were cut back, 3 bases at V and 1 base at J, with 18 bases in the middle. The CDR3 loop spans 17 amino acids.

This chain connects TRBV11-2 to TRBJ1-1; the D gene is possibly TRBD1 (5 bases). The TCR sequence derives from a woman aged 40 to 50 in good health. Sequencing was carried out using blood. The CDR3 protein is CASSFALAGWGNTEAFF. CDR3 coding DNA: TGTGCCAGCAGCTTCGCGCTGGCAGGGTGGGGGAACACTGAAGCTTTCTTT.